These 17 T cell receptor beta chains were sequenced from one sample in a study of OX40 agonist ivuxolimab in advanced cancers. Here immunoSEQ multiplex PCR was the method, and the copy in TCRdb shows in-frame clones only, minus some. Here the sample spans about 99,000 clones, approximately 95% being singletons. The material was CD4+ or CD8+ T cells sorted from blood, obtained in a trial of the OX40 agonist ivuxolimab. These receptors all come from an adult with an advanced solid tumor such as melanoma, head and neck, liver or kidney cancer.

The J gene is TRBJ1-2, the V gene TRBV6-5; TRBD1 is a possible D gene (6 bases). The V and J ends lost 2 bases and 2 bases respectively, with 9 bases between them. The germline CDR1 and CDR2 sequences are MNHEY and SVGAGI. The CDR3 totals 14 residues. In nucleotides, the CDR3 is TGTGCCAGCAGTTACGGGGGGGGCAACTATGGCTACACCTTC. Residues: CASSYGGGNYGYTF.

CDR3 DNA: TGCGCCAGCAGCCGACCGGGGAGCACAGATACGCAGTATTTT. Its translation is CASSRPGSTDTQYF. This chain connects TRBV5-1 to TRBJ2-3; maybe TRBD2 (5 bases). Trimming removed 4 bases from V and 0 bases from J, with 9 bases in between. The CDR3 is made up of 14 amino acids. Germline CDR1 SGHRS, CDR2 YFSETQ.

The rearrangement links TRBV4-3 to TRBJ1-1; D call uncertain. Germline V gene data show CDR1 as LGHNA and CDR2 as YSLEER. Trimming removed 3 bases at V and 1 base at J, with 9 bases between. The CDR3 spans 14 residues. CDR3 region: CASSQVGKNTEAFF. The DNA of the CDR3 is TGCGCCAGCAGCCAGGTCGGGAAGAACACTGAAGCTTTCTTT.

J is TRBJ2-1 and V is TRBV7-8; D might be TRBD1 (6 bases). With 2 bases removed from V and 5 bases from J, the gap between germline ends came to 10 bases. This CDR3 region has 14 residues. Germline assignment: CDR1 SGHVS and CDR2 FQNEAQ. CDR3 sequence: CASSLLGADNEQFF. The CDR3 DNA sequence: TGTGCCAGCAGCTTATTGGGGGCCGACAATGAGCAGTTCTTC. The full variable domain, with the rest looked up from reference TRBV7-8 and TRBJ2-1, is GAGVSQSPRYKVAKRGQDVALRCDPISGHVSLFWYQQALGQGPEFLTYFQNEAQLDKSGLPSDRFFAERPEGSVSTLKIQRTQQEDSAVYLCASSLLGADNEQFFGPGTRLTVL.

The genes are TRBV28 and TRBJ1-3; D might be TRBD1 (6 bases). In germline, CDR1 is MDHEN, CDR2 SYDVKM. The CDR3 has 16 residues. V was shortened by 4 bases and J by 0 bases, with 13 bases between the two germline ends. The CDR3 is CASSSRQASSGNTIYF. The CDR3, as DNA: TGTGCCAGCAGTTCTAGACAGGCCTCCTCTGGAAACACCATATATTTT.

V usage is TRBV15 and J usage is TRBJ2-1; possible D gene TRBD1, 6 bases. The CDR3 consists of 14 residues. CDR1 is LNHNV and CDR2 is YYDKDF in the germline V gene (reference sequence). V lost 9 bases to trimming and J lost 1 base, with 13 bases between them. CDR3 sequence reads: CATNPRGSYNEQFF. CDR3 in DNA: TGTGCCACAAATCCCAGGGGTTCCTACAATGAGCAGTTCTTC.

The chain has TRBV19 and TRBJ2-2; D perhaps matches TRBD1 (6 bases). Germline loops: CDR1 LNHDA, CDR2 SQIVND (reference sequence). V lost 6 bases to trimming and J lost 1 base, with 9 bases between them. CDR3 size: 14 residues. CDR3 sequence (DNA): TGTGCCAGTAGGATACAGGGGAACACCGGGGAGCTGTTTTTT. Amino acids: CASRIQGNTGELFF.

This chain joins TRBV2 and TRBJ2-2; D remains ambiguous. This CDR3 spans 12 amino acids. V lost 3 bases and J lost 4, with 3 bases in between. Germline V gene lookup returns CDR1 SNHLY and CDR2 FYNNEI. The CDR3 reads CASSDTTGELFF. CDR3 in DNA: TGTGCCAGCAGTGATACCACCGGGGAGCTGTTTTTT.

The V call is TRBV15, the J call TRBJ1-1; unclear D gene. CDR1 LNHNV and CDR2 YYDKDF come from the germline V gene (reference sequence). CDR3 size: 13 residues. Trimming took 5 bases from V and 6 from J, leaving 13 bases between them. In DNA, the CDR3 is TGTGCCACCAGCGTCGGTCGGACTCCTGAAGCTTTCTTT. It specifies CATSVGRTPEAFF.

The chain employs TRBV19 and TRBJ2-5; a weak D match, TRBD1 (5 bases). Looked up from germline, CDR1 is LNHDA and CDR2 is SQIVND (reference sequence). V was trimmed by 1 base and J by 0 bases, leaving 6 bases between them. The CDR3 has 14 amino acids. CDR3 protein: CASSIAGYQETQYF. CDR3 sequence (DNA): TGTGCCAGTAGTATAGCAGGGTACCAAGAGACCCAGTACTTC.

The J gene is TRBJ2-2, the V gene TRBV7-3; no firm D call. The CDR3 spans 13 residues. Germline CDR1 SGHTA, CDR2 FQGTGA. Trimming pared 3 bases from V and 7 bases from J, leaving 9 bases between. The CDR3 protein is CASSFSADGELFF. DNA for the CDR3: TGTGCCAGCAGCTTCAGCGCGGACGGGGAGCTGTTTTTT.

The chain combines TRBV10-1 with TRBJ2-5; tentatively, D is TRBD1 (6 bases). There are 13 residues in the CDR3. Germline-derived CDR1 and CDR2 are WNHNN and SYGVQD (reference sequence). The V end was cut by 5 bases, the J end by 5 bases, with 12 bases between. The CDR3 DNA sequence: TGCGCCAGCAGTTCTACAGGGTGGGAGACCCAGTACTTC. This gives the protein CASSSTGWETQYF.

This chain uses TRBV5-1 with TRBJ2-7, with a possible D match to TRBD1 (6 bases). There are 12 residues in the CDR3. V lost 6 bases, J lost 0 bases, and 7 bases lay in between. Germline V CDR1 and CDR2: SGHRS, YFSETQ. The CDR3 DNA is TGCGCCAGCATGGACAGCTCCTACGAGCAGTACTTC. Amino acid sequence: CASMDSSYEQYF. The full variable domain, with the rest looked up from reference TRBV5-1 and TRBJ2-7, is KAGVTQTPRYLIKTRGQQVTLSCSPISGHRSVSWYQQTPGQGLQFLFEYFSETQRNKGNFPGRFSGRQFSNSRSEMNVSTLELGDSALYLCASMDSSYEQYFGPGTRLTVT.

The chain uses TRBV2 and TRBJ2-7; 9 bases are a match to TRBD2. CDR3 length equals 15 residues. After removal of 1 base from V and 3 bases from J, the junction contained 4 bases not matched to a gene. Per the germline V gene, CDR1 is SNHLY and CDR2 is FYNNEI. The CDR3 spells CASSEGEAGGYEQYF. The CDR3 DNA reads TGTGCCAGCAGTGAAGGGGAAGCGGGGGGCTACGAGCAGTACTTC. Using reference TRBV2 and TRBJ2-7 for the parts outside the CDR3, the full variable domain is EPEVTQTPSHQVTQMGQEVILRCVPISNHLYFYWYRQILGQKVEFLVSFYNNEISEKSEIFDDQFSVERPDGSNFTLKIRSTKLEDSAMYFCASSEGEAGGYEQYFGPGTRLTVT.

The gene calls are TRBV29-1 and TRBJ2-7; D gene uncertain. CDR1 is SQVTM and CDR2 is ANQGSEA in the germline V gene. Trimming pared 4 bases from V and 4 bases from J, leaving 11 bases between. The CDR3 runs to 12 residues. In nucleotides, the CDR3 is TGCAGCGTTGTAGGGTTGGGGTACGAGCAGTACTTC. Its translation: CSVVGLGYEQYF.

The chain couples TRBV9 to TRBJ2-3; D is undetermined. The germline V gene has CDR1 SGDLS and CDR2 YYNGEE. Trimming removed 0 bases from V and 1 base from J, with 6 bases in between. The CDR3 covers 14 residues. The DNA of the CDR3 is TGTGCCAGCAGCGTAGAATCCCGCACAGATACGCAGTATTTT. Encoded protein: CASSVESRTDTQYF.

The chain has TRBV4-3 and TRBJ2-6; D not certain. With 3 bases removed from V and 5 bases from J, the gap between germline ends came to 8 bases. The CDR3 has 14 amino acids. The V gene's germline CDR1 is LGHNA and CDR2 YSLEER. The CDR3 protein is CASSQGTRANVLTF. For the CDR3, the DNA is TGCGCCAGCAGCCAGGGCACTAGGGCCAACGTCCTGACTTTC.